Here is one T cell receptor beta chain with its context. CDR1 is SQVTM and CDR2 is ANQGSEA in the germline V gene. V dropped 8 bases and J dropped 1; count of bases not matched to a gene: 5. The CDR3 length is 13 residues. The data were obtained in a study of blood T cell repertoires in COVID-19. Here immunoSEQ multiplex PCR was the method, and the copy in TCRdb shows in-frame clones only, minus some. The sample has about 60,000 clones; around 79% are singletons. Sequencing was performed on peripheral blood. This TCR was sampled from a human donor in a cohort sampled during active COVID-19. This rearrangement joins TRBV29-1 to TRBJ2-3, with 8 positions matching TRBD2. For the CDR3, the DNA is TGCAGCTTGCGGGGGGCCCGCACAGATACGCAGTATTTT. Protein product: CSLRGARTDTQYF.